These 13 T cell receptor beta chains originate from one sample sequenced in a study of T cell repertoires in cytomegalovirus infection. TCRdb redid the calling of the reads with MiXCR, one entry per CDR3 protein. The sample contains approximately 100,000 distinct CDR3 sequences, around 28% of which appear only once. These receptors have no known antigen. Material: CD8+ T cells from cultured PBMCs, obtained from culture after CMV antigen stimulation. These TCRs come from a human donor in good health (CMV status not recorded). Some clones in this sample may be carry-over from other donors' samples.

In this sample, this clonotype turned up once. This may arise from a read error, as a much more abundant clone is one base away. V is TRBV6-6 and J is TRBJ2-1; either TRBD1 or TRBD2 may supply D (5 bases each). Germline V gene data show CDR1 as MNHNY and CDR2 as SVGAGI (reference sequence). Trimming shortened V by 4 bases and J by 7 bases, and 8 bases separated the two germline ends. This CDR3 has 12 amino acids. Here the CDR3 reads CASSWWGNEQFF. The CDR3 bases are TGTGCCAGCAGTTGGTGGGGGAATGAGCAGTTCTTC.

The chain is built from TRBV12-3 or TRBV12-4 and TRBJ2-2; TRBD1 matches 9 bases. The CDR3 loop spans 18 amino acids. V gave up 6 bases and J gave up 7 bases; unmatched junction bases: 18. CDR3 amino acids: CASRTIRPGQGAFGELFF. CDR3 in DNA: TGTGCCAGCAGAACGATCCGACCGGGACAGGGTGCCTTCGGGGAGCTGTTTTTT.

Ten or more counts support this clonotype. V and J are TRBV27 and TRBJ1-4; no clear D. The germline V and J ends were trimmed by 1 base and 7 bases, with 13 bases remaining between them. Germline V gene sequence: CDR1 MNHEY, CDR2 SMNVEV (reference sequence). This CDR3 is 15 amino acids long. CDR3 in DNA: TGTGCCAGCAGTTTATGGGGAGGAGGTGCTGAAAAACTGTTTTTT. This gives the protein CASSLWGGGAEKLFF. Full variable domain (remainder filled in from reference TRBV27 and TRBJ1-4): EAQVTQNPRYLITVTGKKLTVTCSQNMNHEYMSWYRQDPGLGLRQIYYSMNVEVTDKGDVPEGYKVSRKEKRNFPLILESPSPNQTSLYFCASSLWGGGAEKLFFGSGTQLSVL.

V gene TRBV12-3 or TRBV12-4 combines with J gene TRBJ2-1, with D perhaps being TRBD1 or TRBD2 (5 bases each). CDR3 size: 16 residues. The V and J ends lost 2 bases and 2 bases respectively, with 13 bases between them. The CDR3 protein is CASSLTGQETYNEQFF. As DNA, the CDR3 is TGTGCCAGCAGTTTAACGGGGCAGGAAACCTACAATGAGCAGTTCTTC.

This clonotype has only a few counts. This chain joins TRBV20-1 and TRBJ1-2; 8 bases match TRBD1. V dropped 0 bases and J dropped 0; count of bases not matched to a gene: 9. This CDR3 is 17 amino acids long. CDR1 is DFQATT, CDR2 SNEGSKA, per germline (reference sequence). The CDR3 DNA is TGCAGTGCTAGAGACCGGGACAGGAAGGGACCTAACTATGGCTACACCTTC. This encodes CSARDRDRKGPNYGYTF.

The J gene is TRBJ2-4, the V gene TRBV4-1, with a possible D match to TRBD2 (6 bases). The CDR3 totals 16 residues. The germline V gene has CDR1 MGHRA and CDR2 YSYEKL. Trimming left V 4 bases short and J 0 bases short, with 13 bases between. The CDR3 DNA reads TGCGCCAGCAGCCCCGGAGGGGAGGTAGCCAAAAACATTCAGTACTTC. This codes for CASSPGGEVAKNIQYF.

The rearrangement links TRBV20-1 to TRBJ2-3, with D perhaps matching TRBD2 (6 bases). The CDR3 has 15 residues. The V gene lost 2 bases and the J gene lost 0 bases, with 12 bases spanning the gap. Germline loops: CDR1 DFQATT, CDR2 SNEGSKA (reference sequence). The CDR3 is CSARRAGSSTDTQYF. CDR3 coding DNA: TGCAGTGCTAGAAGGGCGGGGTCTAGCACAGATACGCAGTATTTT.

As concerns this clonotype: A much bigger clone sits one base away, suggesting this may be a read error. No conserved phenylalanine or tryptophan is present at the end of the CDR3, so a read error is the likely explanation. This chain uses TRBV7-8 with TRBJ1-5; no clear D gene. The V gene lost 6 bases and the J gene lost 7 bases, with 19 bases spanning the gap. This CDR3 spans 15 amino acids. CDR1 and CDR2 from the germline V gene are SGHVS and FQNEAQ. The CDR3 spells CASSSERELGQPQHL. In nucleotides, the CDR3 is TGTGCCAGCAGTTCCGAGAGAGAGCTCGGACAGCCCCAGCATTTA.

This chain links TRBV6-6 with TRBJ2-3, with a tentative D call TRBD1 (5 bases). Trimming stripped 2 bases from V and 2 bases from J, with 14 bases between. Germline V gene sequence: CDR1 MNHNY, CDR2 SVGAGI (reference sequence). This CDR3 region has 16 residues. The CDR3 DNA reads TGTGCCAGCAGTTACCCATCGGACATATTCACAGATACGCAGTATTTT. Protein: CASSYPSDIFTDTQYF.

The V gene is TRBV7-9, the J gene TRBJ1-1; D perhaps matches TRBD1 (5 bases). CDR1 and CDR2 (germline): SEHNR, FQNEAQ (reference sequence). V was shortened by 7 bases and J by 3 bases, with 15 bases between the two germline ends. CDR3 length: 14 amino acids. The CDR3 loop is CASILEGRHTEAFF. CDR3 DNA sequence: TGTGCCAGCATCCTAGAGGGGCGGCACACTGAAGCTTTCTTT. The full variable domain, with the rest looked up from reference TRBV7-9 and TRBJ1-1, is DTGVSQNPRHKITKRGQNVTFRCDPISEHNRLYWYRQTLGQGPEFLTYFQNEAQLEKSRLLSDRFSAERPKGSFSTLEIQRTEQGDSAMYLCASILEGRHTEAFFGQGTRLTVV.

This clonotype was counted only a few times. The chain employs TRBV11-3 and TRBJ2-1; possible D gene TRBD1, 5 bases. The germline V gene encodes CDR1 SGHNT and CDR2 YENEEA. CDR3 length: 16 amino acids. V lost 0 bases and J lost 7, with 16 bases in between. CDR3 DNA: TGTGCCAGCAGCTTAGATCGGGCAGGGCTTGGGAATGAGCAGTTCTTC. It codes for CASSLDRAGLGNEQFF.

This chain uses TRBV2 with TRBJ2-5; 9 bases line up with TRBD1. After removal of 5 bases from V and 4 bases from J, the junction contained 11 bases not matched to a gene. The CDR3 is 16 amino acids. The germline CDR1 and CDR2 sequences are SNHLY and FYNNEI. The CDR3 sequence: CASSPPGQGLGETQYF. CDR3 nucleotides: TGTGCCAGCAGTCCACCCGGACAGGGGTTGGGAGAGACCCAGTACTTC.

This clonotype was observed a handful of times. This chain links TRBV7-9 with TRBJ1-5; D unresolved. The V gene's germline CDR1 is SEHNR and CDR2 FQNEAQ (reference sequence). Trimming left V 6 bases short and J 3 bases short, with 9 bases between. This CDR3 is built from 13 residues. CDR3 sequence (DNA): TGTGCCAGCAGTCTCAACACCAATCAGCCCCAGCATTTT. As protein: CASSLNTNQPQHF.